Sequencing of this T cell receptor (beta chain) was carried out in a study of shared clonotypes between healthy human individuals. Overall study results and limits: Compared with memory subsets, naive subsets generally had larger estimated richness.

Donors, healthy HIV-negative adults, lacked recent acute infections or vaccinations. The CDR3 is 19 residues long. Trimming removed 0 bases from V and 4 bases from J, with 22 bases in between. Germline V gene lookup returns CDR1 SGHRS and CDR2 YFSETQ. As to this clone: Its antigen remains unidentified.

The genomic DNA of each subset was split evenly across several immunoSEQ plates. The repertoire was sequenced with immunoSEQ multiplex PCR; TCRdb's copy has only in-frame clones and lacks some. The sample shows about 2 million clones, 90% to 95% of them seen only once. The rearrangement links TRBV5-1 to TRBJ2-2; D is possibly TRBD1 (6 bases). The clonotype was recovered from a man between 18 and 35 years old in good health. Sequenced: naive CD4+ T cells sorted from blood. Subset reported: CD45RA+ positively selected. The CDR3 reads CASSLDGMTRGEGTGELFF. CDR3 DNA sequence: TGCGCCAGCAGCTTGGATGGAATGACCAGGGGAGAGGGCACCGGGGAGCTGTTTTTT.